This is a list of T cell receptor beta chains from one sample in a study of beta chain features in type 1 diabetes. Produced via immunoSEQ multiplex PCR; TCRdb's table is partial and in-frame only. The table has roughly 310,000 clones, approximately 10% seen once. Sequencing used naive CD4+ T cells from blood. These TCRs come from a woman in her twenties or thirties in good health. Each CDR3 is given with its conserved first and last residue. D genes are given only for firm matches. A row's size may be missing; if present it is once, few, many or a size class.

d_gene | j_gene | abundance | v_gene | CDR3nt | CDR3aa
. | TRBJ2-1 | few | TRBV11-3 | TGTGCCAGCAGCTTAGTAGTAGCTTTGTTGCAGTTCTTC | CASSLVVALLQFF
. | TRBJ1-4 | . | TRBV29-1 | TGCAGCGCCGGGAGTGCAACTAATGAAAAACTGTTTTTT | CSAGSATNEKLFF
. | TRBJ2-4 | . | TRBV18 | TGTGCCAGCTCACCCGATATCGGCAAAAACATTCAGTACTTC | CASSPDIGKNIQYF
. | TRBJ1-5 | . | TRBV6-5 | TGTGCCAGCAGTCGAGGGATGTATCAGCCCCAGCATTTT | CASSRGMYQPQHF
. | TRBJ1-1 | few | TRBV7-2 | TGTGCCAGCAGCTTCGATGAGGGATCCACTGAAGCTTTCTTT | CASSFDEGSTEAFF
TRBD1 | TRBJ2-2 | few | TRBV29-1 | TGCAGCGTTCAGGGAGGGGACAGGGTGAACACCGGGGAGCTGTTTTTT | CSVQGGDRVNTGELFF
. | TRBJ2-3 | . | TRBV9 | TGTGCCAGCAGCCTCAGGGGGGATGCAGATACGCAGTATTTT | CASSLRGDADTQYF
TRBD1 | TRBJ2-7 | few | TRBV10-3 | TGTGCCATCAGGGGACAGGCGGAGCAGTACTTC | CAIRGQAEQYF
. | TRBJ1-5 | few | TRBV7-2 | TGTGCCAGCAGCTTACTGTCCGGGGATCAGCCCCAGCATTTT | CASSLLSGDQPQHF
TRBD1 | TRBJ1-5 | few | TRBV6-5 | TGTGCCAGCAGGGACGGGACAGGGGGTCAGCCCCAGCATTTT | CASRDGTGGQPQHF
TRBD1 | TRBJ1-1 | . | TRBV4-2 | TGTGCCAGCAGCCCCGCCGGGGACAGGGGGCGGGGGACTGAAGCTTTCTTT | CASSPAGDRGRGTEAFF
TRBD1 | TRBJ2-6 | . | TRBV29-1 | TGCAGTGCCGGGACAGTCGTATACTCTGGGGCCAACGTCCTGACTTTC | CSAGTVVYSGANVLTF
TRBD2 | TRBJ2-5 | . | TRBV27 | TGTGCCAGCAGCCGCAATACGGCGGGAGGATGGGAGACCCAGTACTTC | CASSRNTAGGWETQYF
TRBD2 | TRBJ2-3 | few | TRBV27 | TGTGCCAGCAGTTTATCTTTAACTAGCGGGAGGCCAGATACGCAGTATTTT | CASSLSLTSGRPDTQYF
. | TRBJ2-5 | . | TRBV7-6 | TGTGCCAGCGGATTGGGCCCTAACCAAGAGACCCAGTACTTC | CASGLGPNQETQYF
TRBD2 | TRBJ2-3 | . | TRBV6-5 | TGTGCCAGCAGTTACGTGACTAGCGGGATAGATACGCAGTATTTT | CASSYVTSGIDTQYF
TRBD2 | TRBJ2-5 | few | TRBV20-1 | TGCAGTGCCTTCGGGGGGGAGACCCAGTACTTC | CSAFGGETQYF
. | TRBJ2-3 | . | TRBV28 | TGTGCCAGCAGGCCAGCCTCAGCGAGCACAGATACGCAGTATTTT | CASRPASASTDTQYF
. | TRBJ2-3 | . | TRBV30 | TGTGCCTGGAGCGGACTTGTCACAGATACGCAGTATTTT | CAWSGLVTDTQYF
TRBD1 | TRBJ2-7 | few | TRBV28 | TGTGCCAGCATAGGGACAGGGGGCTACGAGCAGTACTTC | CASIGTGGYEQYF
TRBD1 | TRBJ2-1 | few | TRBV7-2 | TGTGCCAGCAGCACCCGGGACAGGGGGATGAATGAGCAGTTCTTC | CASSTRDRGMNEQFF
. | TRBJ2-3 | . | TRBV7-3 | TGTGCCAGCAGCTCCAGACAAGGTGGCACAGATACGCAGTATTTT | CASSSRQGGTDTQYF
. | TRBJ2-1 | few | TRBV5-4 | TGTGCCAGCAGCGGGCCGGGACTGCTTTACAATGAGCAGTTCTTC | CASSGPGLLYNEQFF
. | TRBJ2-6 | few | TRBV7-9 | TGTGCCAGCACCCACCGCGGGACCGCCCGCTCTGGGGCCAACGTCCTGACTTTC | CASTHRGTARSGANVLTF
. | TRBJ1-3 | . | TRBV28 | TGTGCCAGCCACCGGGGGAGCTCTGGAAACACCATATATTTT | CASHRGSSGNTIYF
. | TRBJ2-1 | few | TRBV7-2 | TGTGCCAGCAGCTTAGACTATAACAATGAGCAGTTCTTC | CASSLDYNNEQFF
TRBD2 | TRBJ2-7 | few | TRBV5-6 | TGTGCCAGCAGCCCGCAGCTAGCGGGGTCCCACGAGCAGTACTTC | CASSPQLAGSHEQYF
. | TRBJ2-7 | few | TRBV6-6 | TGTGCCAGCAGAGGGGTGGGCGGGACGGACTACGAGCAGTACTTC | CASRGVGGTDYEQYF
TRBD1 | TRBJ2-7 | . | TRBV28 | TGTGCCAGCAAACCGGGACAGTCCATCTACGAGCAGTACTTC | CASKPGQSIYEQYF
TRBD2 | TRBJ2-1 | . | TRBV7-7 | TGTGCTAGCAGCCCAGGGACTAGCCGCTACAATGAGCAGTTCTTC | CASSPGTSRYNEQFF
TRBD1 | TRBJ1-5 | few | TRBV6-5 | TGTGCCAGCAGTTCCAGGGGGTGGCATCAGCCCCAGCATTTT | CASSSRGWHQPQHF
. | TRBJ2-3 | . | TRBV7-3 | TGTGCCAGCAGCCCCATGCCGGGGGAAGATACGCAGTATTTT | CASSPMPGEDTQYF
TRBD2 | TRBJ2-3 | . | TRBV30 | TGTGCCTGGAGGGGGCTAGTCGGTAGCGGGAGGGATACGCAGTATTTT | CAWRGLVGSGRDTQYF
. | TRBJ2-5 | few | TRBV7-9 | TGTGCCAGCAGCTCGACCCCCCAGGGAGGAGGGACCCAGTACTTC | CASSSTPQGGGTQYF
TRBD2 | TRBJ2-1 | few | TRBV7-3 | TGTGCCAGCAGCTTAATAGCGGGAGGTGACAATGAGCAGTTCTTC | CASSLIAGGDNEQFF
TRBD2 | TRBJ2-1 | few | TRBV27 | TGTGCCAGCAGTTTGCTGTCTAGCGGGGCATACAATGAGCAGTTCTTC | CASSLLSSGAYNEQFF
TRBD1 | TRBJ1-2 | few | TRBV28 | TGTGCCAGCAGTTTATTACAGGGGGCCTACTATGGCTACACCTTC | CASSLLQGAYYGYTF
TRBD2 | TRBJ2-7 | . | TRBV30 | TGTGCCTGGAGTGAAGATCGGGGGACTAGCGGGAGGAGGCGCGAGCAGTACTTC | CAWSEDRGTSGRRREQYF
. | TRBJ1-3 | . | TRBV9 | TGTGCCAGCAGCGTAGGACTGACAAACACCATATATTTT | CASSVGLTNTIYF
TRBD2 | TRBJ2-1 | . | TRBV4-3 | TGCGCCAGCAGCCAAGCGGGGGGCCTAGCGGGAGTCCCCAATGAGCAGTTCTTC | CASSQAGGLAGVPNEQFF
. | TRBJ1-1 | . | TRBV7-2 | TGTGCCAGCAGCGCCAGGGAGAACACTGAAGCTTTCTTT | CASSARENTEAFF
. | TRBJ2-7 | . | TRBV6-5 | TGTGCCAGCACCTCGGGGTGGGACGAGCAGTACTTC | CASTSGWDEQYF
TRBD1 | TRBJ2-2 | . | TRBV28 | TGTGCCAGCAGTGGATCGACAGGGTACACCGGGGAGCTGTTTTTT | CASSGSTGYTGELFF
. | TRBJ2-2 | . | TRBV25-1 | TGTGCCAGCAGTAAGACTAGTTGGTACACCGGGGAGCTGTTTTTT | CASSKTSWYTGELFF
. | TRBJ2-2 | few | TRBV30 | TGTGCCTGGGGCAGGGAAACCGGGGAGCTGTTTTTT | CAWGRETGELFF
. | TRBJ2-1 | . | TRBV5-1 | TGCGCCAGCAGCCAACGAAGTCTAGGCGATGAGCAGTTCTTC | CASSQRSLGDEQFF
TRBD2 | TRBJ2-7 | . | TRBV7-6 | TGTGCCAGCAGCACCCGTAGCGGGAGTTACGAGCAGTACTTC | CASSTRSGSYEQYF
TRBD1 | TRBJ2-2 | few | TRBV28 | TGTGCCAGCAGTTTTTCCTTGACAGGGACGTACACCGGGGAGCTGTTTTTT | CASSFSLTGTYTGELFF
. | TRBJ2-3 | . | TRBV7-2 | TGTGCCAGCAGCCTACGGGTGGGCACAGATACGCAGTATTTT | CASSLRVGTDTQYF
TRBD1 | TRBJ2-1 | few | TRBV30 | TGTTCGACAGGGGGGAACGGTGAGCAGTTCTTC | CSTGGNGEQFF
TRBD2 | TRBJ2-7 | . | TRBV6-5 | TGTGCCAGCAGTCAGGGAGTAGCGGGAGGTCGGGAGCAGTACTTC | CASSQGVAGGREQYF
TRBD1 | TRBJ2-1 | . | TRBV29-1 | TGCAGCGTCGGAACAGGGGTGGGTGAGCAGTTCTTC | CSVGTGVGEQFF
. | TRBJ1-2 | . | TRBV11-2 | TGTGCCAGCAGCTTAGGACGCGCCGGACTCTCATATGGCTACACCTTC | CASSLGRAGLSYGYTF
. | TRBJ2-5 | . | TRBV5-4 | TGTGCCAGCAGCCTCCGGACACACCAAGAGACCCAGTACTTC | CASSLRTHQETQYF
. | TRBJ2-2 | . | TRBV2 | TGTGCCAGCAGTGGGACTCGTAGGAACACCGGGGAGCTGTTTTTT | CASSGTRRNTGELFF
TRBD2 | TRBJ2-7 | few | TRBV5-1 | TGCGCCAGCAGCTTGTCCCCTAGCGGGACCTACGAGCAGTACTTC | CASSLSPSGTYEQYF
. | TRBJ2-7 | . | TRBV18 | TGTGCCAGCTCACTAACACAGGATACCTACGAGCAGTACTTC | CASSLTQDTYEQYF